This T cell receptor (beta chain) derives from a study of identical twins. Germline V gene lookup returns CDR1 SEHNR and CDR2 FQNEAQ (reference sequence). J gave up 0 bases and V 6 bases, and 10 bases lay outside the gene matches. This CDR3 has 16 amino acids. Turning to this clonotype: Antigen unknown.

The study, taken as a whole, reports: Conclusions were based on cross-sectional statistical analysis, without following the same donors. Low generation-probability sequences were in excess among twin-shared out-of-frame alpha sequences.

Template switching, a step in the protocol, added a universal primer site, and cDNA carried unique molecular identifiers. TCRdb called the 5' RACE reads again in MiXCR, with one record for every CDR3 protein. This sample has some 660,000 distinct CDR3 sequences; 8.5% to 9% occur once, and the top ten carry approximately 0.96%. The same specimen was also included in a second study, on yellow fever vaccine responses in identical twins.

The sequencing sample was made of PBMCs. The J gene is TRBJ2-7, the V gene TRBV7-9, with TRBD1 matching over 8 bases. This clonotype originated in a woman between 18 and 29 years old in good health. Written as DNA, the CDR3 is TGTGCCAGCAGACCCAAGACAGGGGTGAGCTCCTACGAGCAGTACTTC. Its translation is CASRPKTGVSSYEQYF. Drawing the rest from reference TRBV7-9 and TRBJ2-7, the complete variable domain is DTGVSQNPRHKITKRGQNVTFRCDPISEHNRLYWYRQTLGQGPEFLTYFQNEAQLEKSRLLSDRFSAERPKGSFSTLEIQRTEQGDSAMYLCASRPKTGVSSYEQYFGPGTRLTVT.